Below, 16 T cell receptor beta chains from the same sample are listed, as sequenced in a study of CD8+CD57+ T cells in acquired aplastic anemia. TCR beta VDJ combinations and CDR3 sequences were profiled from genomic DNA. TCRdb processed the reads anew with MiXCR; each CDR3 protein has one entry. The sample contains tens of thousands of distinct CDR3 sequences, approximately 45% of which appear only once. Sequencing used sorted CD4+, CD8+, or CD8+CD57+ T cells (not recorded which) from PBMCs. These receptor sequences come from a human donor in good health, serving as a control.

This clonotype was found many times. The chain employs TRBV15 and TRBJ1-1, with D possibly being TRBD1 (5 bases). CDR3 length: 13 residues. V lost 8 bases, J lost 1 base, and 11 bases lay in between. Per germline, CDR1 LNHNV and CDR2 YYDKDF (reference sequence). CDR3 nucleotides: TGTGCCACCCTAGGGGCAGGGAACACTGAAGCTTTCTTT. Its translation: CATLGAGNTEAFF.

The chain couples TRBV19 to TRBJ2-5; TRBD2 agrees at 8 bases. There are 15 residues in the CDR3. In germline, CDR1 is LNHDA, CDR2 SQIVND (reference sequence). V shed 4 bases and J 0 bases; nucleotides not matched to a gene: 4. The CDR3, as DNA: TGTGCCAGTAGTAAGGGACTAGGAGACCAAGAGACCCAGTACTTC. Translated, it gives CASSKGLGDQETQYF.

Many counts were recorded for this clonotype. The rearrangement uses TRBV7-9 and TRBJ2-3, with 9 bases lining up with TRBD1. V gave up 10 bases and J gave up 6 bases; unmatched junction bases: 14. This CDR3 has 15 residues. The germline V gene encodes CDR1 SEHNR and CDR2 FQNEAQ (reference sequence). CDR3 residues: CATEAGTGISDTQYF. The CDR3 DNA sequence: TGTGCCACAGAGGCGGGGACAGGGATTTCGGATACGCAGTATTTT. Looking up the rest from reference TRBV7-9 and TRBJ2-3 gives the full variable domain: DTGVSQNPRHKITKRGQNVTFRCDPISEHNRLYWYRQTLGQGPEFLTYFQNEAQLEKSRLLSDRFSAERPKGSFSTLEIQRTEQGDSAMYLCATEAGTGISDTQYFGPGTRLTVL.

The rearrangement uses TRBV7-9 and TRBJ1-2; D uncertain. The germline V and J ends were trimmed by 2 bases and 6 bases, with 10 bases remaining between them. Germline CDR1 is SEHNR and CDR2 is FQNEAQ (reference sequence). The CDR3 has 13 amino acids. CDR3 amino acids: CASSLSSTDGYTF. The CDR3 coding sequence is TGTGCCAGCAGCTTAAGCTCTACTGATGGCTACACCTTC. The whole variable domain, remainder taken from reference TRBV7-9 and TRBJ1-2, is DTGVSQNPRHKITKRGQNVTFRCDPISEHNRLYWYRQTLGQGPEFLTYFQNEAQLEKSRLLSDRFSAERPKGSFSTLEIQRTEQGDSAMYLCASSLSSTDGYTFGSGTRLTVV.

There are a few counts of this clonotype. DNA of the CDR3: TGTGCCATCGGGGCCGATTGGGATACGCAGTATTTT. This sequence encodes CAIGADWDTQYF. V is TRBV10-3 and J is TRBJ2-3; D possibly corresponds to TRBD1 (5 bases). Germline V lookup: CDR1 ENHRY, CDR2 SYGVKD. Trimming shortened V by 8 bases and J by 6 bases, and 12 bases separated the two germline ends. The CDR3 is made up of 12 amino acids.

The J gene is TRBJ1-6, the V gene TRBV20-1; D gene uncertain. Germline values: CDR1 DFQATT, CDR2 SNEGSKA (reference sequence). This CDR3 region has 15 residues. Trimming stripped 2 bases from V and 7 bases from J, with 15 bases between. CDR3 in DNA: TGCAGTGCTAGACCTAAGGTACTGGGAAATTCACCCCTCCACTTT. Protein product: CSARPKVLGNSPLHF.

This clonotype was recorded a few times. The chain uses TRBV9 and TRBJ1-2; unclear D gene. The germline CDR1 and CDR2 sequences are SGDLS and YYNGEE. V was cut by 0 bases and J by 7 bases, with 16 bases left in between. The CDR3 sequence is 15 residues long. DNA of the CDR3: TGTGCCAGCAGCGTAGCCCAAAATCGGAACCTTGGCTACACCTTC. This sequence encodes CASSVAQNRNLGYTF.

The CDR3 loop reads CSVEYNYGYGYTF. The CDR3 DNA follows: TGCAGCGTTGAATACAACTACGGCTATGGCTACACCTTC. The chain is built from TRBV29-1 and TRBJ1-2; D gene unclear. CDR1 is SQVTM, CDR2 ANQGSEA, per germline. The CDR3 is 13 amino acids. V was clipped by 2 bases and J by 4 bases, with 11 bases between them. Drawing the rest from reference TRBV29-1 and TRBJ1-2, the complete variable domain is SAVISQKPSRDICQRGTSLTIQCQVDSQVTMMFWYRQQPGQSLTLIATANQGSEATYESGFVIDKFPISRPNLTFSTLTVSNMSPEDSSIYLCSVEYNYGYGYTFGSGTRLTVV.

V usage is TRBV7-3 and J usage is TRBJ1-3, with a tentative D call TRBD1 (5 bases). Trimming stripped 0 bases from V and 1 base from J, with 7 bases between. The length of the CDR3 is 15 residues. The germline gives CDR1 SGHTA, CDR2 FQGTGA. CDR3 protein: CASSLTPGSGNTIYF. CDR3 coding DNA: TGTGCCAGCAGCTTAACGCCAGGGTCTGGAAACACCATATATTTT. The full variable domain, rest sourced from reference TRBV7-3 and TRBJ1-3, is GAGVSQTPSNKVTEKGKYVELRCDPISGHTALYWYRQSLGQGPEFLIYFQGTGAADDSGLPNDRFFAVRPEGSVSTLKIQRTERGDSAVYLCASSLTPGSGNTIYFGEGSWLTVV.

Concerning this clonotype itself: The conserved phenylalanine or tryptophan normally closing the CDR3 is absent here, so this likely arose from a read error. The chain couples TRBV25-1 to TRBJ2-3; 12 bases map to TRBD2. CDR1 is MGHDK, CDR2 SYGVNS, per germline. This CDR3 region has 16 residues. V lost 4 bases to trimming and J lost 4 bases; unmatched junction nucleotides: 6. This CDR3 is CASSALAGGPADTQYL. In nucleotides, the CDR3 is TGTGCCAGCAGTGCCCTAGCGGGGGGGCCAGCAGATACGCAGTATTTA.

The chain has TRBV25-1 and TRBJ1-6; a weak D match, TRBD1 (5 bases). The CDR3 loop spans 19 amino acids. Trimming pared 6 bases from V and 9 bases from J, leaving 30 bases between. From germline, CDR1 is MGHDK and CDR2 SYGVNS. DNA of the CDR3: TGTGCCAGCAGGCTAACCGGGACCGCGATACGGGCCAGCCCTTCACCCCTCCACTTT. This sequence encodes CASRLTGTAIRASPSPLHF.

The chain links TRBV20-1 to TRBJ2-5; 9 nucleotides line up with TRBD2. Trimming removed 0 bases from V and 1 base from J; junction bases left unmatched: 3. Germline V gene lookup returns CDR1 DFQATT and CDR2 SNEGSKA (reference sequence). The CDR3 is 15 amino acids. In DNA form, the CDR3 reads TGCAGTGCTAGAGATCGACTAGCGGCCCAAGAGACCCAGTACTTC. Translated: CSARDRLAAQETQYF.

V and J are TRBV5-4 and TRBJ1-5; 7 bases map to TRBD1. Germline V lookup: CDR1 SGHNT, CDR2 YYREEE (reference sequence). Unmatched junction bases numbered 3, after V lost 4 bases and J lost 8 bases. The CDR3 spans 12 residues. CDR3 in DNA: TGTGCCAGCAGCCAAACAGGGGAGCCCCAGCATTTT. This gives the protein CASSQTGEPQHF.

For this clonotype: A much larger clone lies a single base off, so this may be a read error. The genes are TRBV25-1 and TRBJ2-1; 7 positions match TRBD2. Germline CDR1 and CDR2: MGHDK and SYGVNS. CDR3 length equals 16 residues. The CDR3 sequence is CASSVVVRGVGNEQLF. The CDR3 nucleotides read TGTGCCAGCAGCGTAGTCGTCCGGGGGGTGGGGAATGAGCAGCTCTTC.

V and J are TRBV10-3 and TRBJ1-1; the D is unclear. CDR1 ENHRY and CDR2 SYGVKD come from the germline V gene. The CDR3 totals 11 residues. V was clipped by 8 bases and J by 1 base, with 5 bases between them. The DNA of the CDR3 is TGTGCCATCCGAGAGAACACTGAAGCTTTCTTT. Translating gives CAIRENTEAFF.

Only one count was recorded for this clonotype. This chain links TRBV15 with TRBJ1-1; D unclear. Germline CDR1 is LNHNV and CDR2 is YYDKDF (reference sequence). V was pared by 5 bases and J by 4 bases, with 11 bases between. The CDR3 sequence is 13 residues long. The CDR3 region is CATSSRAGTEAFF. For the CDR3, the DNA is TGTGCCACCAGCTCCCGAGCGGGCACTGAAGCTTTCTTT.